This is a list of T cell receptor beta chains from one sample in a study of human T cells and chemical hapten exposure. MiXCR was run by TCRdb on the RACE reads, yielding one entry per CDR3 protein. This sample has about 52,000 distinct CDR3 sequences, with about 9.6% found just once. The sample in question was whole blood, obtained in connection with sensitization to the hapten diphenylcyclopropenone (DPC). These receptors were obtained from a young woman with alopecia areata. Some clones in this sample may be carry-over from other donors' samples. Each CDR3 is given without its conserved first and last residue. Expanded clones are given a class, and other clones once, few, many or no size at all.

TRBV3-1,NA,ASSLDRVNQPQH
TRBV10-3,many,AIRGQGSLSFYEQY
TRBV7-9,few,ASSIETGRLH
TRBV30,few,AWSVLLSTDTQY
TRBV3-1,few,ASSPGLAGGSEEQY
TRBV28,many,ASSPWGVSADTQY
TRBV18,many,ASSPVNDGYT
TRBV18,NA,ASSQETQY
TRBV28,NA,ASTGGIYEQY
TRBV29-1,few,SVVPGQGAGGAF
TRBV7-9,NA,ASSLEVQANYGYT
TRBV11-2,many,ASSPRERTYNSPLH
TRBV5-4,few,ASSLEGQGREQY
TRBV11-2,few,ASSLEWGLPNTEAF
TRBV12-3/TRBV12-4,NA,ASSHGLAGRTDTQY
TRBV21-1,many,ASSPRVEQY
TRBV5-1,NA,ASSRSWGAELMNTEAF
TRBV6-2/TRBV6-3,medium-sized,ASGEDSSDYEQY
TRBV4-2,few,ASSQVEGDGTEAF
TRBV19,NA,ASSTDGTLINQPQH
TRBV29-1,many,SVERESPYEQY
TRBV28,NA,ASSFVGGTDTQY
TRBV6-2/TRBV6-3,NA,ASSYSTGSRDIQY
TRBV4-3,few,ASSGRVGEKLF
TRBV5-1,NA,ASSSYSQESTEAF
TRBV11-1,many,ASSLGQGDTEAF
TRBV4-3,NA,ASSRDPGVGKLF
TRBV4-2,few,ASRGLDTEAF
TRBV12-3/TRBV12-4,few,ASSPLGYNSPLH
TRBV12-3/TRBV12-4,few,ASAEGLAGAYEQY